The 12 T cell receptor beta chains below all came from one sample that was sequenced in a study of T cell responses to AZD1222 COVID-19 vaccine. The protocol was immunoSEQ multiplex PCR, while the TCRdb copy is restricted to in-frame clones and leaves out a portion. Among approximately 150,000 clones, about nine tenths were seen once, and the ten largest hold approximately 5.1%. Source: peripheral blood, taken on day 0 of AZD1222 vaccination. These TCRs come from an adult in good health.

CDR3 region: CASSFQGVRAFF. CDR3 nucleotides: TGTGCCAGCAGTTTTCAGGGAGTAAGAGCTTTCTTT. V usage is TRBV12-3 or TRBV12-4 and J usage is TRBJ1-1; D is perhaps TRBD1 (5 bases). V shed 3 bases and J shed 10 bases, with 12 bases lying between them. The CDR3 is 12 residues long.

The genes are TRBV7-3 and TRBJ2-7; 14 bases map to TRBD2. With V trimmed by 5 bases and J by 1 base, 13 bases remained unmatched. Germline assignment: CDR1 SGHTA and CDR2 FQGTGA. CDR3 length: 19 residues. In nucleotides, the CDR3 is TGTGCCAGCAGCCTACAGGGACTAGCGGGAGAAGGTAGATCCTACGAGCAGTACTTC. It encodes CASSLQGLAGEGRSYEQYF.

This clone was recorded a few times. CDR3 in DNA: TGTGCCAGCAGCTTGATTGGGACTCAGGGCACTGAAGCTTTCTTT. It yields the protein CASSLIGTQGTEAFF. The rearrangement uses TRBV5-8 and TRBJ1-1; tentatively, D is TRBD1 (5 bases). This CDR3 comprises 15 residues. Germline CDR1 and CDR2: SGHTS and YDEGEE. Trimming took off 1 base at V and 4 bases at J, with 14 bases between the two ends.

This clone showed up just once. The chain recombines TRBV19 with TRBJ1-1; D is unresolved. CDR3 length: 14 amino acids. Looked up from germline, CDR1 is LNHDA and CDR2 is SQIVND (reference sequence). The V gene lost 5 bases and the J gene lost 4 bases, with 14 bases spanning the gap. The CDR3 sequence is CASSVPWVSTEAFF. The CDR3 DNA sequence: TGTGCCAGTAGTGTCCCCTGGGTGAGCACTGAAGCTTTCTTT. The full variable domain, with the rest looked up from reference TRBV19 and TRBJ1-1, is DGGITQSPKYLFRKEGQNVTLSCEQNLNHDAMYWYRQDPGQGLRLIYYSQIVNDFQKGDIAEGYSVSREKKESFPLTVTSAQKNPTAFYLCASSVPWVSTEAFFGQGTRLTVV.

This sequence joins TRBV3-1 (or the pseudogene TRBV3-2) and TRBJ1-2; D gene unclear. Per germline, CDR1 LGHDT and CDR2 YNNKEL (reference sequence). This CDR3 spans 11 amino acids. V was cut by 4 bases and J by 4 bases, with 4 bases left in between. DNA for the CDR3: TGTGCCAGCAGCCTGTTCTATGGCTACACCTTC. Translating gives CASSLFYGYTF.

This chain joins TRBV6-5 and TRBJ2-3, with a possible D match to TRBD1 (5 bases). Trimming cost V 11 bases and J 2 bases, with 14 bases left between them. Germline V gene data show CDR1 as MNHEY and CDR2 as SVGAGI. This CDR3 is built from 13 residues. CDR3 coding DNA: TGTGCCCGCCCCAAGGGGTCCACAGATACGCAGTATTTT. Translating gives CARPKGSTDTQYF.

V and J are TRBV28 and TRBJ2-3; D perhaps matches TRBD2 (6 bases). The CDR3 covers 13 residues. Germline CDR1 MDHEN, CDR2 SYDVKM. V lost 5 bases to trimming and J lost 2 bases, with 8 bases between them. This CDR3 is CASSRDSTDTQYF. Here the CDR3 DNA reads TGTGCCAGCAGTCGGGACTCCACAGATACGCAGTATTTT.

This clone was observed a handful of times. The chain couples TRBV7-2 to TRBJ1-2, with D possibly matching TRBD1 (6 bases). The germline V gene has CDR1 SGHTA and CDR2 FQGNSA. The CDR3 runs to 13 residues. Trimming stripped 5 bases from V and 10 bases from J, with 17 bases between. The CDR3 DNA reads TGTGCCAGCAGCGGACAGACATTATTTTTCTACACCTTC. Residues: CASSGQTLFFYTF. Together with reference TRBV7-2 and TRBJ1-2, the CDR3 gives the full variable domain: GAGVSQSPSNKVTEKGKDVELRCDPISGHTALYWYRQSLGQGLEFLIYFQGNSAPDKSGLPSDRFSAERTGGSVSTLTIQRTQQEDSAVYLCASSGQTLFFYTFGSGTRLTVV.

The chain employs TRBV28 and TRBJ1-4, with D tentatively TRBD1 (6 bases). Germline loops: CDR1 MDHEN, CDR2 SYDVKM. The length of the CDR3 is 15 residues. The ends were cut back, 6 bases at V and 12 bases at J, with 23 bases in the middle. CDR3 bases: TGTGCCAGCAGACGGGACACAGGTTTTCTGGGAGAACTGTTTTTT. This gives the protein CASRRDTGFLGELFF.

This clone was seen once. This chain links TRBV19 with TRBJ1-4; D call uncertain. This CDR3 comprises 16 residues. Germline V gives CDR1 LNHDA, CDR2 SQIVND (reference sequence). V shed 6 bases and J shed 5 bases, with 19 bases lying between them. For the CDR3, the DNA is TGTGCCAGTAGACCTCCGTCTGGGCGGAAAAATGAAAAACTGTTTTTT. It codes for CASRPPSGRKNEKLFF.

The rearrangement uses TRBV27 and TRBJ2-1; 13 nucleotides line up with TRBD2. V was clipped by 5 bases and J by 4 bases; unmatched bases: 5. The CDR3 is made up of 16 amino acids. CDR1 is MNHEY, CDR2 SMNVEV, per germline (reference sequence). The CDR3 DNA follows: TGTGCCAGCAGTATCCGGACTAGCGGGAGATACAATGAGCAGTTCTTC. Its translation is CASSIRTSGRYNEQFF.

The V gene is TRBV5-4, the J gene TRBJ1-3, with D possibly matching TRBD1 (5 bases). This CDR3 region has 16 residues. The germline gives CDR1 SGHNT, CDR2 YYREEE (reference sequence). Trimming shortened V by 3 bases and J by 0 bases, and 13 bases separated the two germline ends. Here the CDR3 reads CASSSGRIRSGNTIYF. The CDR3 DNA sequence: TGTGCCAGCAGCTCGGGACGGATCCGCTCTGGAAACACCATATATTTT.